The 22 T cell receptor beta chains listed next were all sequenced from one sample in a study of control samples from healthy donors and cancer patients (TCRdb year 2020). The method was the immunoSEQ multiplex PCR assay. TCRdb's version of the immuneACCESS table is confined to in-frame rearrangements and falls short of the full clone set. An unresolved V gene accounts for under half of the shortfall where checked; the remainder is of unknown origin. For this sample the table gives tens of thousands of clones, of which about 92% were detected only once. The top ten clonotypes cover around 0.8% of the sample. Material: PBMCs. The source of these receptors is a man aged 30 to 45 with colorectal cancer.

This clone was seen only once. The chain combines TRBV12-3 or TRBV12-4 with TRBJ2-1, with a weak D call TRBD1 (5 bases). The CDR3 is 12 residues long. Trimming removed 5 bases at V and 7 bases at J, with 9 bases between. CDR3 DNA sequence: TGTGCCAGCAGTGGACACCCTAATGAGCAGTTCTTC. Translated, it gives CASSGHPNEQFF.

The chain combines TRBV7-2 with TRBJ2-3; 7 bases are a match to TRBD2. V dropped 3 bases and J dropped 9; count of bases not matched to a gene: 9. CDR3 size: 14 residues. Germline CDR1 reads SGHTA; CDR2 reads FQGNSA. CDR3 bases: TGTGCCAGCAGCTTGGGAGCGGGGCGAGTAACGCAGTATTTT. It is translated as CASSLGAGRVTQYF.

CDR3 in DNA: TGTGCCAGCAGCTTAGTTAAAGGACACTCTGGAAACACCATATATTTT. Translation: CASSLVKGHSGNTIYF. The V gene is TRBV7-6, the J gene TRBJ1-3; the D gene is possibly TRBD1 (5 bases). Per the germline V gene, CDR1 is SGHVS and CDR2 is FNYEAQ. V lost 1 base, J lost 0 bases, and 10 bases lay in between. CDR3 length: 16 residues.

The rearrangement joins TRBV19 to TRBJ1-5; D ambiguous. The germline gives CDR1 LNHDA, CDR2 SQIVND (reference sequence). Trimming stripped 3 bases from V and 6 bases from J, with 12 bases between. There are 14 residues in the CDR3. In DNA, the CDR3 is TGTGCCAGTAGTATTCTAGCAGGCCGTCAGCCCCAGCATTTT. Translation: CASSILAGRQPQHF.

The CDR3 protein is CASRSPLGGLEQGVDEQYF. DNA for the CDR3: TGCGCCAGCCGTTCGCCCTTGGGAGGCTTGGAACAGGGGGTTGACGAGCAGTACTTC. The chain couples TRBV5-1 to TRBJ2-7; 8 nucleotides align to TRBD1. Germline V gene sequence: CDR1 SGHRS, CDR2 YFSETQ. CDR3 length: 19 amino acids. V lost 7 bases, J lost 5 bases, and 26 bases stayed unmatched.

The chain recombines TRBV21-1 with TRBJ2-4. TRBV21-1 is noted as a pseudogene. This CDR3 is 11 amino acids long. CDR3 amino acids: CASSTRTIQYF. In DNA, the CDR3 is TGTGCCAGCAGCACACGCACGATTCAGTACTTC.

The J gene is TRBJ1-5, the V gene TRBV6-2 or TRBV6-3; TRBD1 aligns across 7 bases. The CDR3 contains 16 residues. Germline CDR1 reads MNHEY; CDR2 reads SVGEGT. The V and J ends lost 0 bases and 4 bases, in that order; junction bases with no gene match: 6. CDR3 loop: CASSYSRTGRNQPQHF. CDR3 nucleotide sequence: TGTGCCAGCAGTTACTCCCGGACAGGCCGAAATCAGCCCCAGCATTTT.

This chain uses TRBV6-5 with TRBJ1-6, with a possible D match to TRBD1 (5 bases). The CDR3 has 13 residues. V lost 7 bases and J lost 7, with 11 bases in between. Per germline, CDR1 MNHEY and CDR2 SVGAGI. The CDR3: CASTRQKNSPLHF. The CDR3, as DNA: TGTGCCAGCACCAGACAGAAGAATTCACCCCTCCACTTT.

V gene TRBV6-5 combines with J gene TRBJ1-3; D perhaps matches TRBD1 (6 bases). The germline V gene encodes CDR1 MNHEY and CDR2 SVGAGI. Between the trimmed V and J ends, which lost 0 bases and 0 bases, there was a span of 9 bases. This CDR3 spans 16 amino acids. As DNA, the CDR3 is TGTGCCAGCAGTTACTCCCCACAGGGCTCTGGAAACACCATATATTTT. Protein product: CASSYSPQGSGNTIYF.

The rearrangement links TRBV2 to TRBJ2-3; TRBD2 aligns across 9 bases. CDR3 size: 18 residues. The germline V gene encodes CDR1 SNHLY and CDR2 FYNNEI. The junction had 11 bases not matched to a gene; V was cut back by 2 bases and J by 2 bases. The DNA for the CDR3 is TGTGCCAGCAGTGAAAGAGGGTCTAGCGGGGCCTACACAGATACGCAGTATTTT. Amino acid sequence: CASSERGSSGAYTDTQYF.

V and J are TRBV7-9 and TRBJ1-2; no firm D call. V gave up 3 bases and J gave up 1 base, with 18 bases separating them. This CDR3 has 17 residues. Germline V gives CDR1 SEHNR, CDR2 FQNEAQ (reference sequence). The CDR3 coding sequence is TGTGCCAGCAGCTTCGGGGTCCGTTTGTCGGTTAACTATGGCTACACCTTC. This sequence encodes CASSFGVRLSVNYGYTF.

The rearrangement joins TRBV6-2 or TRBV6-3 to TRBJ1-1; no reliable D call. Trimming pared 2 bases from V and 7 bases from J, leaving 5 bases between. Germline V lookup: CDR1 MNHEY, CDR2 SVGEGT. The CDR3 extends over 11 amino acids. CDR3 loop: CASSYAGEAFF. The DNA for the CDR3 is TGTGCCAGCAGTTACGCAGGTGAAGCTTTCTTT.

The rearrangement links TRBV4-1 to TRBJ1-4; 8 bases are a match to TRBD1. The CDR3 covers 19 residues. Germline V gives CDR1 MGHRA, CDR2 YSYEKL. V shed 0 bases, J shed 4 bases, and the junction held 13 bases outside the gene matches. The CDR3 loop is CASSQDRTGGLTVNEKLFF. CDR3 in DNA: TGCGCCAGCAGCCAAGATCGCACAGGGGGGCTAACGGTTAATGAAAAACTGTTTTTT.

This clone appeared a few times. The genes are TRBV2 and TRBJ2-6; possibly TRBD2 for D (6 bases). The length of the CDR3 is 14 residues. From germline, CDR1 is SNHLY and CDR2 FYNNEI. Trimming left V 7 bases short and J 4 bases short, with 11 bases between. CDR3 DNA sequence: TGTGCCAGCATTGGACTAACCGGGGCCAACGTCCTGACTTTC. Its protein is CASIGLTGANVLTF. Combining the CDR3 with reference TRBV2 and TRBJ2-6 gives the whole variable domain EPEVTQTPSHQVTQMGQEVILRCVPISNHLYFYWYRQILGQKVEFLVSFYNNEISEKSEIFDDQFSVERPDGSNFTLKIRSTKLEDSAMYFCASIGLTGANVLTFGAGSRLTVL.

The chain joins TRBV4-3 to TRBJ2-7; either TRBD1 or TRBD2 may supply D (6 bases each). V lost 2 bases, J lost 2 bases, and 19 bases lay in between. Germline CDR1 LGHNA, CDR2 YSLEER. This CDR3 is 17 amino acids long. Here the CDR3 reads CASSQKSRSGEAYEQYF. The CDR3 DNA follows: TGCGCCAGCAGCCAAAAAAGTAGGTCAGGGGAGGCCTACGAGCAGTACTTC.

The rearrangement joins TRBV6-1 to TRBJ2-7, with TRBD1 identical over 7 bases. The V gene end was trimmed by 0 bases and the J gene end by 7 bases; junction bases not matched to a gene: 3. CDR3 size: 13 residues. CDR1 is MNHNS and CDR2 is SASEGT in the germline V gene. The CDR3 DNA sequence: TGTGCCAGCAGTGAAGCTAAGGACAGGGAGCAGTACTTC. Its translation is CASSEAKDREQYF.

This rearrangement joins TRBV5-1 to TRBJ2-3, with D unclear. The CDR3 is 15 amino acids. Germline values: CDR1 SGHRS, CDR2 YFSETQ. V lost 0 bases and J 0 bases, leaving 8 bases between the germline ends. The CDR3 protein is CASSLEGRSTDTQYF. In DNA form, the CDR3 reads TGCGCCAGCAGCTTGGAAGGGCGCAGCACAGATACGCAGTATTTT.

This clone showed up just once. The genes are TRBV7-2 and TRBJ2-5; maybe TRBD1 (6 bases). The CDR3 runs to 14 residues. The V and J ends lost 5 bases and 2 bases respectively, with 12 bases between them. From germline, CDR1 is SGHTA and CDR2 FQGNSA. CDR3 DNA: TGTGCCAGCAGCCCCGACAGGTTTCAAGAGACCCAGTACTTC. Protein product: CASSPDRFQETQYF.

This clone was observed a single time. V gene TRBV19 combines with J gene TRBJ1-2, with TRBD1 identical over 7 bases. This CDR3 has 16 amino acids. CDR1 is LNHDA, CDR2 SQIVND, per germline (reference sequence). The J segment lost 5 bases and the V segment lost 4 bases, leaving 13 bases of the junction unmatched. DNA of the CDR3: TGTGCCAGTAGTAGTCGACAGGGCGCCTTTAGTTATGGCTACACCTTC. This codes for CASSSRQGAFSYGYTF.

This chain joins TRBV5-4 and TRBJ1-1, with a tentative D call TRBD1 (5 bases). CDR1 SGHNT and CDR2 YYREEE come from the germline V gene (reference sequence). Trimming took off 0 bases at V and 7 bases at J, with 10 bases between the two ends. The CDR3 has 13 residues. CDR3: CASSLGGTGEAFF. The DNA of the CDR3 is TGTGCCAGCAGCTTGGGGGGAACAGGTGAAGCTTTCTTT.

This chain joins TRBV19 and TRBJ1-2, with TRBD1 as a possible D gene (5 bases). The CDR3 extends over 15 amino acids. Deletions cut 1 base from V and 5 bases from J, with 14 bases between. Looked up from germline, CDR1 is LNHDA and CDR2 is SQIVND (reference sequence). The CDR3 region is CASSIGGERLYGYTF. The CDR3 DNA is TGTGCCAGTAGTATAGGAGGGGAAAGACTTTATGGCTACACCTTC. Full variable domain (missing parts from reference TRBV19 and TRBJ1-2): DGGITQSPKYLFRKEGQNVTLSCEQNLNHDAMYWYRQDPGQGLRLIYYSQIVNDFQKGDIAEGYSVSREKKESFPLTVTSAQKNPTAFYLCASSIGGERLYGYTFGSGTRLTVV.

This rearrangement joins TRBV7-2 to TRBJ2-1, with TRBD2 matching over 15 bases. V trimming: 1 base; J trimming: 9 bases; junction bases outside the gene matches: 7. This CDR3 has 17 amino acids. Germline loops: CDR1 SGHTA, CDR2 FQGNSA. The CDR3 loop is CASSLGSPGLAGGEQFF. The CDR3 nucleotides read TGTGCCAGCAGCTTAGGTTCTCCGGGACTAGCGGGGGGTGAGCAGTTCTTC. Based on the CDR3 plus reference TRBV7-2 and TRBJ2-1, the full variable domain is GAGVSQSPSNKVTEKGKDVELRCDPISGHTALYWYRQSLGQGLEFLIYFQGNSAPDKSGLPSDRFSAERTGGSVSTLTIQRTQQEDSAVYLCASSLGSPGLAGGEQFFGPGTRLTVL.